This T cell receptor beta chain was recovered during a study of blood T cell repertoires in COVID-19. About the research overall: T cells, B-cell-depleted T cells, or PBMCs provided the cDNA or gDNA that served as material.

Assay used: immunoSEQ multiplex PCR; TCRdb lists only in-frame clones, some missing. This repertoire shows 110,000 or so clones, approximately 84% found once; its top ten account for around 1.5%. A few counts support this clone. With V trimmed by 4 bases and J by 1 base, 3 bases remained unmatched. Germline CDR1 is SGHDT and CDR2 is YYEEEE. The CDR3 is made up of 15 amino acids. Sequenced material: peripheral blood. The chain couples TRBV5-6 to TRBJ1-5; 9 bases match TRBD1. The source of this sequence is a man aged 45-60 years with acute or convalescent COVID-19. CDR3 in DNA: TGTGCCAGCAGCATGGACAGGGGAAGCAATCAGCCCCAGCATTTT. This sequence encodes CASSMDRGSNQPQHF.